This is a list of T cell receptor beta chains from one sample in a study of T cells of healthy individuals. TCRdb reprocessed the 5' RACE reads with MiXCR, giving one entry per CDR3 protein. This sample yields around 63,000 distinct CDR3 sequences, of which around 15% are seen a single time; approximately 4.8% belongs to the top ten. Receptors originate from a human donor in good health. The CDR3 runs from the conserved cysteine through the conserved F or W. A D gene is named only where the DNA matches it firmly. For some rows the clone size is stated as once, few or many, or as a class when expanded; others skip it.

J gene,D gene,V gene,clone size,CDR3 DNA,CDR3 protein
TRBJ1-1,TRBD1,TRBV4-2,few,TGTGCCAGCAGCCAAGCCGACAGGGGGAACACTGAAGCTTTCTTT,CASSQADRGNTEAFF
TRBJ2-2,-,TRBV20-1,many,TGCAGTGCTAGTTTGGGGGCCGGCGGGGAGCTGTTTTTT,CSASLGAGGELFF
TRBJ2-7,TRBD1,TRBV2,few,TGTGCCAGTAGACAGGGCGACAACGAGCAGTACTTC,CASRQGDNEQYF
TRBJ2-3,TRBD2,TRBV5-1,few,TGCGCCAGCAGCTCTCCGGGACTAGGTACAGATACGCAGTATTTT,CASSSPGLGTDTQYF
TRBJ1-1,-,TRBV6-2/TRBV6-3,few,TGTGCCAGCAGGCGCGGGGCCATCCTCAATACTGAAGCTTTCTTT,CASRRGAILNTEAFF
TRBJ2-5,-,TRBV5-1,-,TGCGCCAGCAGCACGGAAGAGACCCAGTACTTC,CASSTEETQYF
TRBJ2-1,-,TRBV18,-,TGTGCCAGCTCCCCGGGCGACGGCTATGAGCAGTTCTTC,CASSPGDGYEQFF
TRBJ2-7,TRBD1,TRBV6-1,many,TGTGCCAGCAGTGAGGAGCCGGGACAGGGCTTCTACGAGCAGTACTTC,CASSEEPGQGFYEQYF
TRBJ2-5,TRBD2,TRBV11-1,many,TGTGCCAGCAGCCCTGGGACTAGCGGAGCGGAACAAGAGACCCAGTACTTC,CASSPGTSGAEQETQYF
TRBJ2-6,-,TRBV12-3/TRBV12-4,few,TGTGCCAGCAGTTCCCCCCATAGGGGGGCCAACGTCCTGACTTTC,CASSSPHRGANVLTF
TRBJ1-1,-,TRBV4-1,-,TGCGCCAGCAGCCAAGTTTTCGCAGGGATGAACACTGAAGCTTTCTTT,CASSQVFAGMNTEAFF
TRBJ2-7,-,TRBV27,-,TGTGCCAGCAGTTTATCGATCGGGGCGGGCGAGCAGTACTTC,CASSLSIGAGEQYF
TRBJ1-1,-,TRBV3-1,many,TGTGCCAGCAGCCAAGGTGCGGGTTTGAACACTGAAGCTTTCTTT,CASSQGAGLNTEAFF
TRBJ1-2,TRBD1,TRBV25-1,-,TGTGCCAGCAGGCCTTCAGGACAGGGGGGTGGCTACACCTTC,CASRPSGQGGGYTF
TRBJ1-1,-,TRBV2,few,TGTGCCAGCAGTGGCAGTTTCACTGAAGCTTTCTTT,CASSGSFTEAFF
TRBJ2-3,TRBD2,TRBV6-6,many,TGTGCCAGCAGTTACACGGCGGGGGGCACAGATACGCAGTATTTT,CASSYTAGGTDTQYF
TRBJ2-7,TRBD1,TRBV29-1,many,TGCAGCGTTGGACGACAGGGTAAGACCTACGAGCAGTACTTC,CSVGRQGKTYEQYF
TRBJ2-2,TRBD1,TRBV30,many,TGTGCCTGGAACCAAGTACAGGGGGCGCATTACGGGGAGCTGTTTTTT,CAWNQVQGAHYGELFF
TRBJ1-2,TRBD1,TRBV9,-,TGTGCCAGCAGCGCGGGGACAGGGGCTACCTATGGCTACACCTTC,CASSAGTGATYGYTF
TRBJ2-1,TRBD2,TRBV24-1,many,TGTGCCACCAGTGGCACTAGCGGGAGCTACAATGAGCAGTTCTTC,CATSGTSGSYNEQFF
TRBJ2-5,-,TRBV30,few,TGTGCCTGGAGTGTACTGGGTCAGGGAGAGACCCAGTACTTC,CAWSVLGQGETQYF
TRBJ2-7,-,TRBV7-2,many,TGTGCCAGCAGCCTTATCCCCGGGTATGACTACGAGCAGTACTTC,CASSLIPGYDYEQYF
TRBJ2-7,-,TRBV4-1,-,TGCGCCAGCAGCCAAGACCCGGGAGGGACAGGGTCCTACGAGCAGTACTTC,CASSQDPGGTGSYEQYF
TRBJ2-1,TRBD2,TRBV5-1,-,TGCGCCAGCAGCTCTAGCGGGAGTACCTACAATGAGCAGTTCTTC,CASSSSGSTYNEQFF
TRBJ2-7,TRBD1,TRBV3-1,many,TGTGCCAGCAGCCAAGCGGACAGGGATTCCTACGAGCAGTACTTC,CASSQADRDSYEQYF
TRBJ2-7,-,TRBV6-6,medium-sized,TGTGCCAGCAGTTACTCGACAGAGGGAGGCTACGAGCAGTACTTC,CASSYSTEGGYEQYF
TRBJ2-3,-,TRBV5-1,-,TGCGCCAGCACAGGAACACTTAGCGCAGATACGCAGTATTTT,CASTGTLSADTQYF
TRBJ2-7,TRBD2,TRBV4-1,many,TGCGCCAGCAGCCATTTAGCGGGTAGCTACGAGCAGTACTTC,CASSHLAGSYEQYF
TRBJ1-3,-,TRBV4-3,-,TGCGCCAGCAGCCAAGATCAGGGAGGCTCTGGAAACACCATATATTTT,CASSQDQGGSGNTIYF
TRBJ2-1,TRBD1,TRBV7-2,-,TGTGCCAGCAGCATCCAGCAACAGGGGGGTGAGCAGTTCTTC,CASSIQQQGGEQFF
TRBJ1-3,-,TRBV20-1,many,TGCAGTGCTTCGGGACCTACAACGAACACCATATATTTT,CSASGPTTNTIYF
TRBJ2-7,-,TRBV27,-,TGTGCCAGCAGTTTAAAACCGATTGACTACGAGCAGTACTTC,CASSLKPIDYEQYF
TRBJ2-1,-,TRBV5-4,many,TGTGCCAGCAGCTTGGGTGGGACACGCGAGCAGTTCTTC,CASSLGGTREQFF
TRBJ2-7,TRBD1,TRBV29-1,-,TGCAGCGTCTGGGACAGGGAAGCTGTTCCCTACGAGCAGTACTTC,CSVWDREAVPYEQYF
TRBJ1-5,-,TRBV21-1,-,TGTGCCAGCACTAAAGATCCGGGAGAGGATCAGCCCCAGCATTTT,CASTKDPGEDQPQHF
TRBJ2-7,TRBD2,TRBV20-1,many,TGCAGTGCTAGCTTCTCGACTAGCGGGACCCACGAGCAGTACTTC,CSASFSTSGTHEQYF
TRBJ1-6,-,TRBV7-9,many,TGTGCCAGCGCTAGAACCGGGGATAATTCACCCCTCCACTTT,CASARTGDNSPLHF
TRBJ2-1,TRBD2,TRBV27,-,TGTGCCAGCAGTTTAGCTGGGACTAGGGGAAGCTCCTACAATGAGCAGTTCTTC,CASSLAGTRGSSYNEQFF
TRBJ2-7,-,TRBV7-6,-,TGTGCCAGCAGTCGGGACTGGGGATTGAGTTACGAGCAGTACTTC,CASSRDWGLSYEQYF
TRBJ1-1,TRBD1,TRBV30,few,TGTGCCTGGAGTCCCTGGTCCGGGACAGGCACTGAAGCTTTCTTT,CAWSPWSGTGTEAFF
TRBJ2-4,-,TRBV6-6,few,TGTGCCAGCAGCCCCTGGGGGACAAGAAGCGGCCAATTTCAGTACTTC,CASSPWGTRSGQFQYF
TRBJ2-3,-,TRBV5-1,-,TGCGCCAGCAGCTTGGTGGTGGGAGTCACAGATACGCAGTATTTT,CASSLVVGVTDTQYF
TRBJ2-7,TRBD2,TRBV5-1,few,TGCGCCAGCAGCTTGGAGGGAGGGCGACGCGAGCAGTACTTC,CASSLEGGRREQYF
TRBJ1-1,TRBD1,TRBV7-2,many,TGTGCCAGCAGCTCATACGGGACAGGGGGCACTGAAGCTTTCTTT,CASSSYGTGGTEAFF
TRBJ2-6,TRBD2,TRBV20-1,-,TGCAGTGCTAGAGGCATACTAGCGGAAGGCTCTGGGGCCAACGTCCTGACTTTC,CSARGILAEGSGANVLTF
TRBJ2-1,-,TRBV18,few,TGTGCCAGCTCACGGGTCGCCGGCATCCAGAATGAGCAGTTCTTC,CASSRVAGIQNEQFF